These 30 T cell receptor beta chains originate from one sample sequenced in a study of cytomegalovirus exposure and HLA in healthy donors. The PCR contained 60 Vbeta and 13 Jbeta primers. The table came from immunoSEQ multiplex PCR; TCRdb's copy has only in-frame clones and leaves some out. The sample lists approximately 150,000 clones, approximately 74% occurring once. Sample: PBMCs. The receptors were gathered from a woman aged 30 to 39 in good health and CMV-seronegative.

This clone came up a few times. The rearrangement uses TRBV29-1 and TRBJ2-5, with TRBD2 matching 10 bases. The last part of the DNA fits TRBJ2-7 better; the J call may be wrong. The CDR3 loop spans 13 amino acids. The germline gives CDR1 SQVTM, CDR2 ANQGSEA. The CDR3 protein is CSVVASGSFEQYF. The CDR3 DNA sequence: TGCAGCGTCGTAGCTAGCGGGAGTTTCGAGCAGTACTTC.

This clone was detected only a few times. This chain connects TRBV5-6 to TRBJ1-3; D might be TRBD1 (5 bases). The V gene's germline CDR1 is SGHDT and CDR2 YYEEEE. The CDR3 covers 12 residues. V dropped 8 bases and J dropped 4 bases, with 10 bases sitting between them. CDR3 DNA sequence: TGTGCCAGAGGGTCAGGGGGAAACACCATATATTTT. Translated: CARGSGGNTIYF.

The gene calls are TRBV7-8 and TRBJ1-2; D is undetermined. The CDR3 extends over 17 amino acids. Germline assignment: CDR1 SGHVS and CDR2 FQNEAQ. Trimming cost V 0 bases and J 2 bases, with 16 bases left between them. The CDR3 here is CASSLARVSGKNYGYTF. Written as DNA, the CDR3 is TGTGCCAGCAGCTTAGCTCGGGTGTCGGGTAAAAACTATGGCTACACCTTC. Full variable domain (rest looked up from reference TRBV7-8 and TRBJ1-2): GAGVSQSPRYKVAKRGQDVALRCDPISGHVSLFWYQQALGQGPEFLTYFQNEAQLDKSGLPSDRFFAERPEGSVSTLKIQRTQQEDSAVYLCASSLARVSGKNYGYTFGSGTRLTVV.

This clone was recorded a few times. This chain connects TRBV7-9 to TRBJ2-4; no reliable D call. V lost 5 bases, J lost 0 bases, and 11 bases lay in between. In germline, CDR1 is SEHNR, CDR2 FQNEAQ (reference sequence). The CDR3 length is 15 residues. CDR3 loop: CASSPRLVAKNIQYF. The CDR3, as DNA: TGTGCCAGCAGCCCCCGACTGGTAGCCAAAAACATTCAGTACTTC.

This rearrangement joins TRBV9 to TRBJ2-7; D perhaps matches TRBD2 (5 bases). Deletions cut 0 bases from V and 2 bases from J, with 12 bases between. Germline lookup yields CDR1 SGDLS and CDR2 YYNGEE. The CDR3 has 15 residues. The CDR3 loop is CASSVADSHTYEQYF. The CDR3 coding sequence is TGTGCCAGCAGCGTAGCGGACTCCCATACCTACGAGCAGTACTTC.

The V and J genes are TRBV28 and TRBJ1-5; D is uncertain. The CDR3 contains 19 residues. V was clipped by 5 bases and J by 2 bases, with 25 bases between them. Looked up from germline, CDR1 is MDHEN and CDR2 is SYDVKM. The CDR3 nucleotides are TGTGCCAGCAGTCCCTCCCGGGGTCCCTTCGGGTATGGCAATCAGCCCCAGCATTTT. This sequence encodes CASSPSRGPFGYGNQPQHF.

This clone has a handful of counts. The V call is TRBV10-3, the J call TRBJ1-1; D ambiguous. The V end lost 0 bases, the J end lost 7 bases, and 6 bases lay between the germline ends. In germline, CDR1 is ENHRY, CDR2 SYGVKD. This CDR3 is 12 amino acids long. CDR3 protein: CAISESEREAFF. CDR3 DNA: TGTGCCATCAGTGAGTCAGAGCGTGAAGCTTTCTTT.

The V and J genes are TRBV4-3 and TRBJ1-2, with 8 nucleotides matching TRBD1. There are 15 residues in the CDR3. The V gene's germline CDR1 is LGHNA and CDR2 YSLEER. Germline trimming cut 0 bases from V and 4 bases from J; bases unmatched to any gene: 4. For the CDR3, the DNA is TGCGCCAGCAGCCAAGAGGCCAGGGGGCTCTATGGCTACACCTTC. This sequence encodes CASSQEARGLYGYTF.

CDR3 loop: CATSAGTEQETQYF. DNA for the CDR3: TGTGCCACCAGCGCCGGGACAGAACAAGAGACCCAGTACTTC. This chain joins TRBV15 and TRBJ2-5, with 7 bases aligning to TRBD1. After removal of 5 bases from V and 2 bases from J, the junction contained 5 bases not matched to a gene. The CDR3 totals 14 residues. Germline-derived CDR1 and CDR2 are LNHNV and YYDKDF (reference sequence).

V and J are TRBV7-2 and TRBJ2-3; maybe TRBD2 (5 bases). Looked up from germline, CDR1 is SGHTA and CDR2 is FQGNSA. V shed 5 bases and J shed 0 bases, with 9 bases lying between them. The CDR3 extends over 14 amino acids. The CDR3 region is CASSVWTSTDTQYF. The CDR3 DNA reads as TGTGCCAGCAGCGTTTGGACTAGCACAGATACGCAGTATTTT. The complete variable domain, with remaining parts taken from reference TRBV7-2 and TRBJ2-3, reads GAGVSQSPSNKVTEKGKDVELRCDPISGHTALYWYRQSLGQGLEFLIYFQGNSAPDKSGLPSDRFSAERTGGSVSTLTIQRTQQEDSAVYLCASSVWTSTDTQYFGPGTRLTVL.

CDR3 amino acids: CASSFRGSGNTIYF. For the CDR3, the DNA is TGTGCCAGCAGTTTCCGGGGGAGTGGAAACACCATATATTTT. The chain combines TRBV28 with TRBJ1-3; the D gene is possibly TRBD1 (5 bases). CDR3 size: 14 residues. The V end lost 3 bases, the J end lost 3 bases, and 9 bases lay between the germline ends. CDR1 is MDHEN and CDR2 is SYDVKM in the germline V gene. The variable domain in full, with the rest retrieved from reference TRBV28 and TRBJ1-3, is DVKVTQSSRYLVKRTGEKVFLECVQDMDHENMFWYRQDPGLGLRLIYFSYDVKMKEKGDIPEGYSVSREKKERFSLILESASTNQTSMYLCASSFRGSGNTIYFGEGSWLTVV.

The chain combines TRBV9 with TRBJ2-3; D might be TRBD2 (6 bases). V shed 3 bases and J shed 6 bases, with 17 bases lying between them. This CDR3 has 15 amino acids. Germline V lookup: CDR1 SGDLS, CDR2 YYNGEE. CDR3 bases: TGTGCCAGCAGCGCCCTTATGGGGGGAATTGATACGCAGTATTTT. This sequence encodes CASSALMGGIDTQYF.

V usage is TRBV6-6 and J usage is TRBJ1-4; D may be TRBD1 (6 bases). Germline CDR1 reads MNHNY; CDR2 reads SVGAGI (reference sequence). V dropped 0 bases and J dropped 5 bases, with 10 bases sitting between them. This CDR3 has 15 amino acids. The CDR3 reads CASSYSRQGNEKLFF. The CDR3 DNA is TGTGCCAGCAGTTACTCGAGGCAGGGGAATGAAAAACTGTTTTTT.

The J gene is TRBJ1-4, the V gene TRBV7-9; D not certain. Trimming removed 1 base from V and 4 bases from J, with 13 bases in between. The CDR3 contains 16 residues. Germline loops: CDR1 SEHNR, CDR2 FQNEAQ (reference sequence). Here the CDR3 DNA reads TGTGCCAGCAGCTTAGGGGTCGACTTGTTTAATGAAAAACTGTTTTTT. It is translated as CASSLGVDLFNEKLFF.

Notes on this clone: Relative to the germline gene, one junction end is altered; a read error may explain this. The chain recombines TRBV7-9 with TRBJ2-2; the D gene is possibly TRBD2 (5 bases). In germline, CDR1 is SEHNR, CDR2 FQNEAQ (reference sequence). There are 14 residues in the CDR3. As DNA, the CDR3 is TGTTCCAGCAGCTTAGAGAGGGCCACCGGGCAGCTGTTTTTT. Its protein is CSSSLERATGQLFF.

This clone was detected only once. The chain employs TRBV7-9 and TRBJ2-3; a weak D match, TRBD2 (5 bases). The germline gives CDR1 SEHNR, CDR2 FQNEAQ (reference sequence). The CDR3 covers 11 residues. V was clipped by 5 bases and J by 5 bases, with 5 bases between them. CDR3 sequence (DNA): TGTGCCAGCAGCGCGGGAGATACGCAGTATTTT. Translating gives CASSAGDTQYF. Full variable domain (outside the CDR3, taken from reference TRBV7-9 and TRBJ2-3): DTGVSQNPRHKITKRGQNVTFRCDPISEHNRLYWYRQTLGQGPEFLTYFQNEAQLEKSRLLSDRFSAERPKGSFSTLEIQRTEQGDSAMYLCASSAGDTQYFGPGTRLTVL.

Regarding this clone: Other DNA sequences in the sample encode the same CDR3. The V call is TRBV7-2, the J call TRBJ1-2, with D possibly being TRBD1 (6 bases). CDR3 size: 13 residues. V was pared by 3 bases and J by 2 bases, with 7 bases between. Germline-derived CDR1 and CDR2 are SGHTA and FQGNSA. The CDR3 here is CASSLDSNYGYTF. CDR3 coding DNA: TGTGCCAGCAGCTTGGACAGCAACTATGGCTACACCTTC.

This chain uses TRBV27 with TRBJ1-2, with 11 bases matching TRBD1. The CDR3 is made up of 17 amino acids. Germline V gene lookup returns CDR1 MNHEY and CDR2 SMNVEV (reference sequence). Unmatched junction bases numbered 17, after V lost 6 bases and J lost 8 bases. The CDR3: CASSFRDRGDGKSGYTF. As DNA, the CDR3 is TGTGCCAGCAGCTTCCGGGACAGGGGGGACGGGAAGTCCGGCTACACCTTC.

The rearrangement links TRBV14 to TRBJ1-4; D remains unclear. The CDR3 has 15 amino acids. The V and J ends lost 3 bases and 0 bases respectively, with 8 bases between them. The V gene's germline CDR1 is SGHDN and CDR2 FVKESK. The chain's CDR3 is CASSHVVATNEKLFF. Here the CDR3 DNA reads TGTGCCAGCAGCCACGTAGTTGCAACTAATGAAAAACTGTTTTTT.

In this sample, this clone turned up a few times. This chain's CDR3 is CASTSVGGEKLFF. The CDR3 nucleotides are TGTGCCAGCACCTCGGTCGGGGGGGAAAAACTGTTTTTT. This rearrangement joins TRBV28 to TRBJ1-4; D is possibly TRBD1 (5 bases). Trimming removed 7 bases from V and 8 bases from J, with 14 bases in between. There are 13 residues in the CDR3. Germline CDR1 is MDHEN and CDR2 is SYDVKM.

This chain joins TRBV5-1 and TRBJ2-1; 10 bases match TRBD1. CDR3 size: 16 residues. CDR1 and CDR2 (germline): SGHRS, YFSETQ. Trimming removed 3 bases from V and 4 bases from J; junction bases left unmatched: 7. The CDR3 is CASSSPTDRGYNEQFF. The CDR3 nucleotides are TGCGCCAGCAGCTCGCCAACGGACAGGGGGTACAATGAGCAGTTCTTC.

The V call is TRBV6-1, the J call TRBJ2-7, with TRBD1 matching over 10 bases. V lost 4 bases to trimming and J lost 4 bases; unmatched junction nucleotides: 4. Germline loops: CDR1 MNHNS, CDR2 SASEGT. This CDR3 has 14 amino acids. The CDR3 DNA reads as TGTGCCAGCAGTGGGACAGGGGGAATTTACGAGCAGTACTTC. Amino acids: CASSGTGGIYEQYF.

CDR3 residues: CASSPLAGIGGYEQYF. CDR3 nucleotide sequence: TGTGCCAGCAGCCCTCTAGCGGGGATAGGGGGATACGAGCAGTACTTC. The chain carries TRBV7-2 and TRBJ2-7, with 9 bases matching TRBD2. Trimming cost V 5 bases and J 4 bases; bases outside gene matches: 12. The CDR3 contains 16 residues. Per the germline V gene, CDR1 is SGHTA and CDR2 is FQGNSA.

This rearrangement joins TRBV30 to TRBJ1-1; maybe TRBD1 (6 bases). The CDR3 covers 13 residues. CDR1 and CDR2 (germline): GTSNPN, SVGIG (reference sequence). V was shortened by 6 bases and J by 8 bases, with 19 bases between the two germline ends. CDR3 protein: CACPTQGRVEAFF. Here the CDR3 DNA reads TGTGCCTGTCCTACACAGGGCAGGGTAGAAGCTTTCTTT.

V and J are TRBV15 and TRBJ1-1, with D hard to call. CDR3 size: 15 residues. Deletions cut 5 bases from V and 2 bases from J, with 15 bases between. Germline V lookup: CDR1 LNHNV, CDR2 YYDKDF (reference sequence). In DNA form, the CDR3 reads TGTGCCACCAGCGACGCAGGCGTGTTTAACACTGAAGCTTTCTTT. Translated: CATSDAGVFNTEAFF.

This clone was observed a few times. The chain uses TRBV14 and TRBJ1-5; D unclear. The V end was cut by 2 bases, the J end by 7 bases, with 9 bases between. CDR3 size: 13 residues. Germline values: CDR1 SGHDN, CDR2 FVKESK. The CDR3 DNA is TGTGCCAGCAGCCAAAACCCGGGACAGCCCCAGCATTTT. Translated, it gives CASSQNPGQPQHF.

This clone was picked up a small number of times. The rearrangement links TRBV7-9 to TRBJ1-2, with D possibly being TRBD1 (6 bases). Germline V lookup: CDR1 SEHNR, CDR2 FQNEAQ (reference sequence). The CDR3 length is 15 residues. Trimming cost V 2 bases and J 5 bases, with 15 bases left between them. Written as DNA, the CDR3 is TGTGCCAGCAGCTTACTGTCGGACAGTCTATATGGCTACACCTTC. Protein product: CASSLLSDSLYGYTF.

The chain has TRBV4-1 and TRBJ2-1; 11 bases match TRBD1. V shed 0 bases and J 8 bases; nucleotides not matched to a gene: 6. The CDR3 is 16 amino acids. Germline V gene data show CDR1 as MGHRA and CDR2 as YSYEKL. The CDR3 is CASSQDQGQGVYEQFF. CDR3 bases: TGCGCCAGCAGCCAAGATCAGGGACAGGGGGTTTATGAGCAGTTCTTC.

This chain connects TRBV6-4 to TRBJ1-1; perhaps TRBD1 as D (5 bases). The CDR3 has 15 residues. From germline, CDR1 is MRHNA and CDR2 SNTAGT. Trimming left V 3 bases short and J 0 bases short, with 11 bases between. The CDR3 region is CASSEWAGVNTEAFF. The CDR3 nucleotides are TGTGCCAGCAGTGAATGGGCGGGGGTGAACACTGAAGCTTTCTTT.

V usage is TRBV7-2 and J usage is TRBJ2-2; D uncertain. The CDR3 contains 14 residues. V was trimmed by 1 base and J by 1 base, leaving 4 bases between them. Germline CDR1 SGHTA, CDR2 FQGNSA. This CDR3 reads CASSLVQNTGELFF. The CDR3 DNA reads TGTGCCAGCAGCTTAGTCCAGAACACCGGGGAGCTGTTTTTT.